This TCR beta chain came from a study of shared clonotypes between healthy human individuals. In the study overall: Participating donors consisted of two women and a few men aged 18 to 49. Study-wide points: Limitation of the genetic and exposure-history diversity represented came from the few donors.

Note on this clone: Antigen specificity is unknown.

The naive CD8 fraction comprised CD45RO-negative cells positively selected for CCR7 and excluded terminally differentiated effector memory CD45RA+ cells. TCRdb's table, derived via immunoSEQ multiplex PCR, lists solely in-frame clones and lacks some. Among roughly 590,000 clones listed, around 95% were seen once. Source material: naive CD8+ T cells sorted from blood. This TCR was sampled from a woman in her thirties in good health.

Here the CDR3 DNA reads TGTGCCAGCAGGGCGGTGGGGCCAGATACGCAGTATTTT. It yields the protein CASRAVGPDTQYF. V usage is TRBV27 and J usage is TRBJ2-3; D possibly corresponds to TRBD1 (5 bases). The CDR3 totals 13 residues. V was trimmed by 6 bases and J by 4 bases, leaving 11 bases between them. Looked up from germline, CDR1 is MNHEY and CDR2 is SMNVEV (reference sequence).